This T cell receptor (beta chain) was documented in a study of blood T cell repertoires in COVID-19. On the study more broadly: Samples came from the United States, Italy and Spain, spanning acute and convalescent COVID-19. The analysed material was cDNA or gDNA that came from T cells, B-cell-depleted T cells, or PBMCs.

Trimming pared 0 bases from V and 7 bases from J, leaving 10 bases between. The germline V gene has CDR1 WNHNN and CDR2 SYGVQD (reference sequence). This CDR3 region has 14 residues. How the authors handled the data: Scientists estimated how many nucleated cells there were by amplifying reference gene primers. Sequencing used immunoSEQ multiplex PCR; TCRdb keeps in-frame clones, though not all of them. V, J and clone size are those of that table, while D and trimming were read from the DNA. This sample has 380,000 or so clones, with roughly 80% found just once. V is TRBV10-1 and J is TRBJ2-1; perhaps TRBD1 as D (6 bases). This TCR was recovered from a human donor with acute or convalescent COVID-19. The donor label of this sample is uncertain. Sequenced input: peripheral blood. The CDR3 reads CASSESRGKNEQFF. CDR3 nucleotide sequence: TGCGCCAGCAGTGAGTCTAGGGGGAAGAATGAGCAGTTCTTC.